Below, one T cell receptor beta chain is given with its context. Germline loops: CDR1 SQVTM, CDR2 ANQGSEA. The ends were cut back, 7 bases at V and 2 bases at J, with 9 bases in the middle. The CDR3 length is 13 residues. The entry originates in a study of OX40 agonist ivuxolimab in advanced cancers. A history of autoimmune disease or systemic immunosuppression excluded patients. Data came from immunoSEQ multiplex PCR; TCRdb stores just in-frame clones and leaves some out. The sample has 11,000 to 15,000 clones, about 76% seen once. The chain uses TRBV29-1 and TRBJ2-6; D is unresolved. The sample consisted of CD4+ or CD8+ T cells sorted from blood, taken in a trial of the OX40 agonist ivuxolimab. This receptor was taken from an adult with an advanced solid tumor such as melanoma, head and neck, liver or kidney cancer. CDR3 nucleotides: TGCAGCGCCCTAGGAGCTGGGGCCAACGTCCTGACTTTC. Translation gives CSALGAGANVLTF. Looking up the rest from reference TRBV29-1 and TRBJ2-6 gives the full variable domain: SAVISQKPSRDICQRGTSLTIQCQVDSQVTMMFWYRQQPGQSLTLIATANQGSEATYESGFVIDKFPISRPNLTFSTLTVSNMSPEDSSIYLCSALGAGANVLTFGAGSRLTVL.